A selection of T cell receptor beta chains follows, all from one sample in a study of blood T cell repertoires in COVID-19. Data came from immunoSEQ multiplex PCR; TCRdb stores just in-frame clones and leaves some out. The sample includes roughly 290,000 clones, about 89% of them seen just once. The sample comprised PBMCs or T cells enriched from blood (not recorded which). All receptors derive from a woman between 40 and 55 years old who had recovered from COVID-19. CDR3s include the opening cysteine and the closing phenylalanine or tryptophan. The order of the fields is V gene, J gene, clone size, D gene, CDR3 protein, CDR3 DNA. The D gene is left open where the match is weak. The size entry is marked missing in some rows and otherwise reads once, few, many or a size class.

TRBV4-1,TRBJ2-3,NA,NA,CASSQGHAGPTDTQYF,TGCGCCAGCAGCCAAGGTCACGCAGGGCCGACAGATACGCAGTATTTT
TRBV3-1/TRBV3-2,TRBJ1-2,NA,NA,CASSQNSGGYTF,TGTGCCAGCAGCCAAAACAGCGGGGGCTACACCTTC
TRBV3-1/TRBV3-2,TRBJ1-1,NA,NA,CASSQEEGRGAFF,TGTGCCAGCAGCCAAGAAGAGGGCAGGGGAGCTTTCTTT
TRBV19,TRBJ1-4,NA,TRBD1,CASTIQGAANEKLFF,TGTGCCAGTACCATACAGGGGGCGGCTAATGAAAAACTGTTTTTT
TRBV20-1,TRBJ1-2,NA,NA,CSASLGDYGYTF,TGCAGTGCTAGTCTGGGAGACTATGGCTACACCTTC
TRBV19,TRBJ2-7,NA,TRBD2,CASSIGLAGSYEQYF,TGTGCCAGTAGTATTGGCCTAGCGGGATCCTACGAGCAGTACTTC
TRBV2,TRBJ1-5,NA,TRBD1,CASRADRGGQPQHF,TGTGCCAGCAGGGCTGACAGGGGCGGTCAGCCCCAGCATTTT
TRBV5-1,TRBJ2-7,once,TRBD1,CASSKGTGSLSLDEQYF,TGCGCCAGCAGCAAAGGGACAGGGAGTCTAAGTCTCGACGAGCAGTACTTC
TRBV30,TRBJ2-2,NA,TRBD2,CAWSSGTSGNTGELFF,TGTGCCTGGAGCTCCGGGACTAGCGGTAACACCGGGGAGCTGTTTTTT
TRBV9,TRBJ2-7,NA,NA,CASSISSVSSYEQYF,TGTGCCAGCAGCATCTCTAGCGTTAGCTCCTACGAGCAGTACTTC
TRBV5-1,TRBJ1-2,NA,TRBD1,CASSDDRAGYTF,TGCGCCAGCAGCGACGACAGGGCTGGCTACACCTTC
TRBV30,TRBJ2-7,NA,NA,CAWTGLEGSYEQYF,TGTGCCTGGACGGGCCTCGAGGGCTCCTACGAGCAGTACTTC
TRBV6-5,TRBJ2-3,NA,NA,CASFSGGTDTQYF,TGTGCCAGCTTCTCAGGGGGGACAGATACGCAGTATTTT
TRBV5-1,TRBJ2-1,few,NA,CASSPGHQNEQFF,TGCGCCAGCAGCCCGGGACATCAGAATGAGCAGTTCTTC
TRBV19,TRBJ2-3,few,NA,CASTQGVDSLSTDTQYF,TGTGCCAGTACCCAAGGGGTGGACAGTTTAAGCACAGATACGCAGTATTTT
TRBV10-3,TRBJ2-5,NA,NA,CAISESEGAETQYF,TGTGCCATCAGTGAGTCTGAGGGTGCGGAGACCCAGTACTTC
TRBV30,TRBJ2-1,NA,NA,CAWREGGLAYNEQFF,TGTGCCTGGAGAGAGGGGGGGTTGGCCTACAATGAGCAGTTCTTC
TRBV3-1/TRBV3-2,TRBJ2-7,NA,NA,CASSLLALPGEQYF,TGTGCCAGCAGCCTCTTGGCCCTGCCGGGGGAGCAGTACTTC
TRBV9,TRBJ2-1,once,NA,CASSAQLGGRGEQFF,TGTGCCAGCAGCGCCCAACTAGGGGGTCGAGGTGAGCAGTTCTTC
TRBV2,TRBJ1-1,NA,NA,CASAPRWTEAFF,TGTGCCAGCGCCCCGCGGTGGACTGAAGCTTTCTTT
TRBV2,TRBJ1-5,NA,NA,CASSQLAGGQPQHF,TGTGCCAGCAGTCAATTGGCAGGAGGGCAGCCCCAGCATTTT
TRBV5-1,TRBJ2-1,NA,TRBD2,CASSLTTSGYNEQFF,TGCGCCAGCAGCTTGACAACTAGCGGTTACAATGAGCAGTTCTTC
TRBV30,TRBJ1-3,few,NA,CAYRLGNTIYF,TGTGCCTACCGACTGGGAAACACCATATATTTT
TRBV11-2,TRBJ2-7,NA,TRBD2,CASSQPGLAGVGYEQYF,TGTGCCAGCAGCCAACCGGGACTAGCGGGAGTCGGCTACGAGCAGTACTTC
TRBV2,TRBJ1-5,NA,NA,CASMGANQPQHF,TGTGCCAGCATGGGGGCAAATCAGCCCCAGCATTTT
TRBV30,TRBJ2-4,NA,NA,CAWSEEPILAKNIQYF,TGTGCCTGGAGTGAGGAGCCGATCCTAGCCAAAAACATTCAGTACTTC
TRBV4-3,TRBJ2-2,NA,NA,CASSQDRGFGELFF,TGCGCCAGCAGCCAAGATCGGGGGTTCGGGGAGCTGTTTTTT
TRBV19,TRBJ1-2,NA,NA,CASSIEPANYGYTF,TGTGCCAGTAGTATAGAACCTGCGAACTATGGCTACACCTTC